The 21 T cell receptor beta chains below come from one sample, sequenced in a study of cytomegalovirus exposure and HLA in healthy donors. Amplification used 60 Vbeta primers and 13 Jbeta primers. Clones were sequenced by immunoSEQ multiplex PCR, and TCRdb holds only the in-frame ones, with some missing. The top ten clones hold around 1.5% of a sample with about 170,000 clones, approximately 81% of them seen once. The specimen sequenced was PBMCs. The receptors originated from a male donor in good health and CMV-seronegative.

The chain joins TRBV28 to TRBJ1-5; 7 bases align to TRBD1. Trimming removed 5 bases from V and 0 bases from J; junction bases left unmatched: 7. The length of the CDR3 is 16 residues. Germline assignment: CDR1 MDHEN and CDR2 SYDVKM. CDR3 sequence (DNA): TGTGCCAGCAGTCTCCCGGGACAGTATAGCAATCAGCCCCAGCATTTT. It codes for CASSLPGQYSNQPQHF. The full variable domain, its missing parts supplied by reference TRBV28 and TRBJ1-5, is DVKVTQSSRYLVKRTGEKVFLECVQDMDHENMFWYRQDPGLGLRLIYFSYDVKMKEKGDIPEGYSVSREKKERFSLILESASTNQTSMYLCASSLPGQYSNQPQHFGDGTRLSIL.

A few counts support this clone. The V and J genes are TRBV18 and TRBJ2-7, with 7 bases matching TRBD1. The germline V gene has CDR1 KGHSH and CDR2 LQKENI. CDR3 length equals 16 residues. Trimming removed 3 bases from V and 0 bases from J; junction bases left unmatched: 8. CDR3 nucleotides: TGTGCCAGCTCACCCGACAGGGTGGCGACCTCCTACGAGCAGTACTTC. This encodes CASSPDRVATSYEQYF.

The chain employs TRBV27 and TRBJ2-7; a possible D gene is TRBD1 (5 bases). The germline V gene encodes CDR1 MNHEY and CDR2 SMNVEV (reference sequence). The CDR3 covers 14 residues. V gave up 4 bases and J gave up 4 bases, with 14 bases separating them. CDR3 sequence reads: CASSYRGSLYEQYF. The CDR3 DNA is TGTGCCAGCAGTTATAGGGGAAGCTTGTACGAGCAGTACTTC.

The chain joins TRBV7-9 to TRBJ2-3; the match to TRBD2 covers 10 bases. Trimming cost V 4 bases and J 4 bases; bases outside gene matches: 11. Germline CDR1 SEHNR, CDR2 FQNEAQ (reference sequence). This CDR3 is 17 amino acids long. The CDR3 bases are TGTGCCAGCAGCTCGCGGACTAGCGGACCGGTATCAGATACGCAGTATTTT. Translating gives CASSSRTSGPVSDTQYF.

V usage is TRBV6-5 and J usage is TRBJ2-7; tentatively, D is TRBD1 (6 bases). Per the germline V gene, CDR1 is MNHEY and CDR2 is SVGAGI. CDR3 length equals 13 residues. Trimming took 5 bases from V and 3 from J, leaving 11 bases between them. CDR3 coding DNA: TGTGCCAGCAGTGTACACAGGGACTACGAGCAGTACTTC. This sequence encodes CASSVHRDYEQYF.

The rearrangement uses TRBV7-2 and TRBJ1-5; weak D call: TRBD1 (5 bases). Germline assignment: CDR1 SGHTA and CDR2 FQGNSA. The V and J ends lost 1 base and 3 bases respectively, with 10 bases between them. The CDR3 consists of 15 residues. CDR3 sequence: CASSLGAGLNQPQHF. In nucleotides, the CDR3 is TGTGCCAGCAGCTTAGGGGCAGGGCTCAATCAGCCCCAGCATTTT.

The table lists this clone with a few counts. This sequence joins TRBV6-5 and TRBJ2-1; 11 bases align to TRBD2. With V trimmed by 5 bases and J by 5 bases, 5 bases remained unmatched. This CDR3 spans 15 amino acids. From germline, CDR1 is MNHEY and CDR2 SVGAGI. The CDR3 DNA is TGTGCCAGCAGTCGACTAGCGGGATTGGACAATGAGCAGTTCTTC. Amino acids: CASSRLAGLDNEQFF.

Here the CDR3 reads CASSLTSGSIEQYF. DNA of the CDR3: TGTGCCAGCAGCTTGACTAGCGGGTCCATCGAGCAGTACTTC. The chain joins TRBV11-2 to TRBJ2-7, with TRBD2 matching over 10 bases. Trimming cost V 3 bases and J 6 bases; bases outside gene matches: 5. Germline CDR1 reads SGHAT; CDR2 reads FQNNGV. The CDR3 contains 14 residues.

The chain couples TRBV11-2 to TRBJ2-7; TRBD2 might be the D (5 bases). V dropped 4 bases and J dropped 4 bases, with 8 bases sitting between them. Germline CDR1 is SGHAT and CDR2 is FQNNGV. This CDR3 has 12 residues. The CDR3 spells CASSYGVYEQYF. The CDR3 region has the DNA TGTGCCAGCAGCTACGGGGTGTACGAGCAGTACTTC.

V gene TRBV19 combines with J gene TRBJ2-7; 7 bases align to TRBD1. The length of the CDR3 is 16 residues. The trim removed 5 bases at V and 0 bases at J, leaving 10 bases unmatched. Germline loops: CDR1 LNHDA, CDR2 SQIVND (reference sequence). The CDR3 DNA is TGTGCCAGTAGTCCCCGACCGACAGGGAGCTCCTACGAGCAGTACTTC. It specifies CASSPRPTGSSYEQYF.

This chain joins TRBV19 and TRBJ2-5; 8 bases are shared with TRBD1. The CDR3 is made up of 14 amino acids. The germline gives CDR1 LNHDA, CDR2 SQIVND (reference sequence). Trimming at V came to 6 bases and at J to 2 bases, leaving 5 bases not matched to a gene. The CDR3 is CASRGQAAQETQYF. The CDR3 region has the DNA TGTGCCAGTAGGGGACAGGCTGCACAAGAGACCCAGTACTTC.

The chain links TRBV6-5 to TRBJ2-5, with TRBD1 identical over 7 bases. V gave up 6 bases and J gave up 5 bases; unmatched junction bases: 6. This CDR3 spans 13 amino acids. Per the germline V gene, CDR1 is MNHEY and CDR2 is SVGAGI. CDR3 residues: CASRQRGRETQYF. Here the CDR3 DNA reads TGTGCCAGCAGACAAAGGGGGCGGGAGACCCAGTACTTC.

The chain couples TRBV10-1 to TRBJ1-3, with 9 bases that match TRBD1. V lost 3 bases and J lost 1; bases outside the gene matches: 7. The CDR3 runs 17 residues. Per the germline V gene, CDR1 is WNHNN and CDR2 is SYGVQD (reference sequence). The CDR3 region is CASSDGTGKTSGNTIYF. For the CDR3, the DNA is TGCGCCAGCAGTGACGGGACAGGGAAAACTTCTGGAAACACCATATATTTT.

In its sample, this clone was seen once. CDR3 amino acids: CASSYGGGCTF. CDR3 DNA: TGTGCCAGCAGTTACGGGGGGGGTTGCACCTTC. The chain joins TRBV6-6 to TRBJ1-2, with D perhaps matching TRBD1 (5 bases). V lost 2 bases and J lost 13, with 11 bases in between. This CDR3 has 11 amino acids. Germline V gene lookup returns CDR1 MNHNY and CDR2 SVGAGI (reference sequence).

The V call is TRBV10-3, the J call TRBJ1-2; possible D gene TRBD1, 5 bases. The CDR3 totals 16 residues. Per the germline V gene, CDR1 is ENHRY and CDR2 is SYGVKD. Trimming left V 3 bases short and J 0 bases short, with 14 bases between. The CDR3 sequence: CAISDFATEANYGYTF. CDR3 nucleotide sequence: TGTGCCATCAGTGACTTCGCGACAGAAGCTAACTATGGCTACACCTTC.

V is TRBV27 and J is TRBJ2-7; 7 bases fit TRBD1. The ends lost 2 bases at V and 4 bases at J; junction bases unmatched: 8. This CDR3 spans 15 amino acids. Germline CDR1 and CDR2: MNHEY and SMNVEV (reference sequence). As DNA, the CDR3 is TGTGCCAGCAGTTTACTCGGGACAGTAAAATACGAGCAGTACTTC. It translates to CASSLLGTVKYEQYF.

This clone was detected only a few times. The V and J genes are TRBV30 and TRBJ1-6; the D gene is possibly TRBD1 (6 bases). The germline V gene has CDR1 GTSNPN and CDR2 SVGIG (reference sequence). Trimming took 3 bases from V and 2 from J, leaving 14 bases between them. The CDR3 totals 16 residues. The CDR3 DNA is TGTGCCTGGAGCCCAACAGGGACGACCTATAATTCACCCCTCCACTTT. Its protein is CAWSPTGTTYNSPLHF.

The count of this clone is one. The J gene is TRBJ2-7, the V gene TRBV20-1; D ambiguous. CDR1 DFQATT and CDR2 SNEGSKA come from the germline V gene (reference sequence). The germline V and J ends were trimmed by 3 bases and 4 bases, with 7 bases remaining between them. The CDR3 is 11 amino acids. CDR3 nucleotides: TGCAGTGCTAGCTCACAGTACGAGCAGTACTTC. As protein: CSASSQYEQYF.

This chain connects TRBV18 to TRBJ1-6; 7 bases match TRBD1. Germline V gives CDR1 KGHSH, CDR2 LQKENI. The CDR3 is made up of 16 amino acids. V trimming: 3 bases; J trimming: 3 bases; junction bases outside the gene matches: 5. The DNA for the CDR3 is TGTGCCAGCTCACCCCTCCCAGGGGGCTATAATTCACCCCTCCACTTT. Translating gives CASSPLPGGYNSPLHF.

This clone was found once. The CDR3 coding sequence is TGCGCCAGCGGCCGGGACAGGGGGCTGTACGAGCAGTACTTC. It is translated as CASGRDRGLYEQYF. The chain is built from TRBV10-2 and TRBJ2-7; 12 nucleotides agree with TRBD1. V lost 8 bases, J lost 4 bases, and 6 bases stayed unmatched. Per germline, CDR1 WSHSY and CDR2 SAAADI. The CDR3 has 14 residues.

This clone was observed a few times. V gene TRBV4-2 combines with J gene TRBJ2-1, with TRBD2 identical over 7 bases. The CDR3 is 16 amino acids. Germline CDR1 reads LGHNA; CDR2 reads YNFKEQ. The junction had 5 bases not matched to a gene; V was cut back by 1 base and J by 2 bases. The DNA of the CDR3 is TGTGCCAGCAGCCAAGTCGGCGGGGGAGCCTACAATGAGCAGTTCTTC. This encodes CASSQVGGGAYNEQFF.